One and the same sample provided the 20 T cell receptor beta chains below, sequenced in a study of blood T cell repertoires in COVID-19. This table comes from immunoSEQ multiplex PCR, and its TCRdb copy is limited to in-frame clones, with some not included. The table includes about 62,000 clones, 80% to 95% detected once. Input material: peripheral blood. These receptors were taken from a human donor in a cohort sampled during active COVID-19.

The gene calls are TRBV15 and TRBJ2-7; TRBD2 matches at 11 bases. Germline V gives CDR1 LNHNV, CDR2 YYDKDF (reference sequence). The CDR3 is 15 amino acids. Trimming cost V 2 bases and J 4 bases; bases outside gene matches: 4. The CDR3 protein is CATSRSGLAGYEQYF. CDR3 DNA sequence: TGTGCCACCAGCAGATCCGGACTAGCGGGTTACGAGCAGTACTTC.

V and J are TRBV6-6 and TRBJ1-2, with D unclear. Trimming removed 4 bases from V and 5 bases from J, with 5 bases in between. The germline V gene has CDR1 MNHNY and CDR2 SVGAGI (reference sequence). The CDR3 loop spans 11 amino acids. The CDR3 region has the DNA TGTGCCAGCAGTTTTACTTATGGCTACACCTTC. Its protein product is CASSFTYGYTF.

This clone was seen only once. This chain connects TRBV12-5 to TRBJ2-1; 9 bases are shared with TRBD2. The length of the CDR3 is 15 residues. Germline V gene sequence: CDR1 LGHNT, CDR2 FRNRAP. Germline trimming cut 6 bases from V and 0 bases from J; bases unmatched to any gene: 3. The CDR3 DNA follows: TGTGCTAGTGGGTTTAGCGGGAGCTCCTACAATGAGCAGTTCTTC. This translates into CASGFSGSSYNEQFF. Together with reference TRBV12-5 and TRBJ2-1, the CDR3 gives the full variable domain: DARVTQTPRHKVTEMGQEVTMRCQPILGHNTVFWYRQTMMQGLELLAYFRNRAPLDDSGMPKDRFSAEMPDATLATLKIQPSEPRDSAVYFCASGFSGSSYNEQFFGPGTRLTVL.

This sequence joins TRBV5-6 and TRBJ1-2; no reliable D call. Deletions cut 0 bases from V and 7 bases from J, with 7 bases between. This CDR3 contains 12 residues. Germline V CDR1 and CDR2: SGHDT, YYEEEE. CDR3 loop: CASSLDQVGYTF. CDR3 nucleotides: TGTGCCAGCAGCTTGGACCAGGTTGGCTACACCTTC.

The V call is TRBV7-2, the J call TRBJ1-2; unclear D gene. Germline V gene sequence: CDR1 SGHTA, CDR2 FQGNSA. The CDR3 spans 15 residues. V gave up 3 bases and J gave up 0 bases, with 11 bases separating them. CDR3 residues: CASSFYFSSNYGYTF. The DNA for the CDR3 is TGTGCCAGCAGCTTTTATTTCTCCTCTAACTATGGCTACACCTTC.

The chain carries TRBV6-5 and TRBJ2-3, with 9 bases matching TRBD1. The CDR3 is 14 residues long. Germline CDR1 MNHEY, CDR2 SVGAGI. The J segment lost 6 bases and the V segment lost 6 bases, leaving 7 bases of the junction unmatched. The CDR3 reads CASSSGTGLDTQYF. CDR3 coding DNA: TGTGCCAGCAGCTCAGGGACAGGGTTGGATACGCAGTATTTT.

This clone turned up a few times. The rearrangement joins TRBV19 to TRBJ1-5, with D possibly matching TRBD1 (5 bases). From germline, CDR1 is LNHDA and CDR2 SQIVND (reference sequence). The CDR3 covers 14 residues. The V end lost 7 bases, the J end lost 0 bases, and 10 bases lay between the germline ends. The CDR3 sequence is CASIGGNSNQPQHF. In nucleotides, the CDR3 is TGTGCCAGTATCGGGGGGAATAGCAATCAGCCCCAGCATTTT.

The CDR3 is CASSLDSGRAEQYF. CDR3 nucleotide sequence: TGTGCCAGCAGCTTAGACAGCGGGAGGGCCGAGCAGTACTTC. The chain recombines TRBV7-9 with TRBJ2-7; 10 positions match TRBD2. Germline assignment: CDR1 SEHNR and CDR2 FQNEAQ (reference sequence). The CDR3 sequence is 14 residues long. The J segment lost 6 bases and the V segment lost 1 base, leaving 3 bases of the junction unmatched.

This chain joins TRBV3-1 (or the pseudogene TRBV3-2) and TRBJ1-6; D unresolved. The CDR3 is 13 residues long. V was cut by 1 base and J by 8 bases, with 6 bases left in between. In germline, CDR1 is LGHDT, CDR2 YNNKEL (reference sequence). CDR3 DNA sequence: TGTGCCAGCAGCCAAGGGGAGGATTCACCCCTCCACTTT. It encodes CASSQGEDSPLHF.

The chain couples TRBV28 to TRBJ1-4, with 7 bases that match TRBD1. The V gene end was trimmed by 6 bases and the J gene end by 4 bases; junction bases not matched to a gene: 14. There are 17 residues in the CDR3. Per germline, CDR1 MDHEN and CDR2 SYDVKM. CDR3 in amino acids: CASRINAWTGINEKLFF. In nucleotides, the CDR3 is TGTGCCAGCAGGATTAATGCGTGGACAGGAATTAATGAAAAACTGTTTTTT.

This chain joins TRBV7-3 and TRBJ2-3; possibly TRBD2 for D (6 bases). CDR1 and CDR2 (germline): SGHTA, FQGTGA. Trimming took off 5 bases at V and 0 bases at J, with 15 bases between the two ends. This CDR3 spans 16 amino acids. This CDR3 reads CASSLAASASTDTQYF. The CDR3, as DNA: TGTGCCAGCAGCCTTGCCGCTAGCGCTAGCACAGATACGCAGTATTTT.

V gene TRBV6-5 combines with J gene TRBJ1-5, with unresolved D. The CDR3 runs to 14 residues. The V gene lost 6 bases and the J gene lost 1 base, with 10 bases spanning the gap. In germline, CDR1 is MNHEY, CDR2 SVGAGI. The CDR3 nucleotides read TGTGCCAGCAGCTCGGGAGGGAGCAATCAGCCCCAGCATTTT. This translates into CASSSGGSNQPQHF.

This clone was recorded a few times. V usage is TRBV30 and J usage is TRBJ1-3, with D possibly matching TRBD1 (5 bases). Germline loops: CDR1 GTSNPN, CDR2 SVGIG (reference sequence). Trimming took off 0 bases at V and 0 bases at J, with 21 bases between the two ends. The CDR3 runs 19 residues. The CDR3 DNA sequence: TGTGCCTGGAGTGTAACCAAAATGGACATTATGAGCTCTGGAAACACCATATATTTT. As protein: CAWSVTKMDIMSSGNTIYF.

V is TRBV14 and J is TRBJ1-2; tentative D call: TRBD1 (5 bases). The CDR3 consists of 17 residues. Germline CDR1 and CDR2: SGHDN and FVKESK. V gave up 0 bases and J gave up 3 bases, with 17 bases separating them. CDR3 sequence reads: CASSQEWLQGWDYGYTF. In DNA, the CDR3 is TGTGCCAGCAGCCAAGAATGGTTGCAGGGTTGGGACTATGGCTACACCTTC.

This chain connects TRBV2 to TRBJ2-3; D gene uncertain. Per germline, CDR1 SNHLY and CDR2 FYNNEI. V gave up 8 bases and J gave up 1 base, with 13 bases separating them. The CDR3 length is 14 residues. The CDR3 DNA reads as TGTGCCAGCCAGGCCCAATGGGGCACAGATACGCAGTATTTT. This codes for CASQAQWGTDTQYF.

The chain links TRBV10-3 to TRBJ2-7; 8 bases map to TRBD2. Germline values: CDR1 ENHRY, CDR2 SYGVKD. The CDR3 extends over 17 amino acids. The trim removed 3 bases at V and 4 bases at J, leaving 14 bases unmatched. CDR3: CAISDRPGGRRSYEQYF. CDR3 coding DNA: TGTGCCATCAGTGATAGACCGGGGGGGAGGAGGTCGTACGAGCAGTACTTC.

The CDR3 nucleotides read TGCGCCAGCAGCTTGGACGGGAGCTCCAATTCACCCCTCCACTTT. Translating it yields CASSLDGSSNSPLHF. The chain employs TRBV5-1 and TRBJ1-6; no definite D call. Between the trimmed V and J ends, which lost 0 bases and 7 bases, there was a span of 11 bases. This CDR3 has 15 residues. The germline V gene has CDR1 SGHRS and CDR2 YFSETQ.

J is TRBJ2-3 and V is TRBV6-2 or TRBV6-3, with D possibly matching TRBD2 (5 bases). The V and J ends lost 6 bases and 4 bases respectively, with 17 bases between them. Germline V gene data show CDR1 as MNHEY and CDR2 as SVGEGT. CDR3 length: 15 residues. The CDR3 sequence is CASSPGIIGADTQYF. The CDR3 nucleotides are TGTGCCAGCAGCCCCGGGATCATCGGGGCAGATACGCAGTATTTT.

J is TRBJ2-1 and V is TRBV19; TRBD2 aligns across 12 bases. Trimming removed 3 bases from V and 9 bases from J; junction bases left unmatched: 3. Germline CDR1 LNHDA, CDR2 SQIVND (reference sequence). The CDR3 covers 14 residues. The CDR3 DNA is TGTGCCAGTAGTATGACTAGCGGGGGCACTGAGCAGTTCTTC. This codes for CASSMTSGGTEQFF.

The J gene is TRBJ2-1, the V gene TRBV4-1; D gene ambiguous. Trimming left V 8 bases short and J 8 bases short, with 16 bases between. CDR1 is MGHRA and CDR2 is YSYEKL in the germline V gene. This CDR3 spans 13 amino acids. Here the CDR3 DNA reads TGCGCCAGCGGAGAGGTGAACGCCGATGAGCAGTTCTTC. It codes for CASGEVNADEQFF.